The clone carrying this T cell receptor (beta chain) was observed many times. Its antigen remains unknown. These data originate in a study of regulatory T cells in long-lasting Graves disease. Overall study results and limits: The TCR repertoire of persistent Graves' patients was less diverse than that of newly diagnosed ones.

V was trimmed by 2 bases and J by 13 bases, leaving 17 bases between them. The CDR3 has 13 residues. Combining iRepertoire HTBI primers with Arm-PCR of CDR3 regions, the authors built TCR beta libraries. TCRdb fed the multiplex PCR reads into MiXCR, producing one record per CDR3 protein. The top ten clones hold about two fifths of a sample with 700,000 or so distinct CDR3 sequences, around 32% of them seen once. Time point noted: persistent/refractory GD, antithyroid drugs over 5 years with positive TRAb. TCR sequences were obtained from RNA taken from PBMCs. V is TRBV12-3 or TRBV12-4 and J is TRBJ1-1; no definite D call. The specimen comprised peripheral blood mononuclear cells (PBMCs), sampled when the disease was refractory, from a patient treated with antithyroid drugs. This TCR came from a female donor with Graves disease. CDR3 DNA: TGTGCCAGCAGTTTAAGAGGTAGAGGAGAGGGTTTCTTT. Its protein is CASSLRGRGEGFF.